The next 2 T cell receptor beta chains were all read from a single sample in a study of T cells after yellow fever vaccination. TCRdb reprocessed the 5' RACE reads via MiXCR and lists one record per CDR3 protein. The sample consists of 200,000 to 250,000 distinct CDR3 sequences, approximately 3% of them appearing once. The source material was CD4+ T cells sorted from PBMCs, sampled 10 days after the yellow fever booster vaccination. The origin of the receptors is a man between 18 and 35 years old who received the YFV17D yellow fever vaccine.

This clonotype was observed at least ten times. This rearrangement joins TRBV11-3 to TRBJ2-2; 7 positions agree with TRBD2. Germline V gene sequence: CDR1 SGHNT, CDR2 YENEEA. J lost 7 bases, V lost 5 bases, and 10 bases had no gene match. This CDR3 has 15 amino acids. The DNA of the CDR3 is TGTGCCAGCAGCGCGGGGGTCCAGGGAGTCGGGGAGCTGTTTTTT. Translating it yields CASSAGVQGVGELFF.

CDR3 in amino acids: CASSVAQGYGYTF. The CDR3 nucleotides are TGTGCCAGCAGTGTAGCACAGGGATATGGCTACACCTTC. The rearrangement joins TRBV2 to TRBJ1-2, with a possible D match to TRBD1 (6 bases). V lost 4 bases to trimming and J lost 5 bases, with 11 bases between them. Looked up from germline, CDR1 is SNHLY and CDR2 is FYNNEI. CDR3 length: 13 residues. Complete variable domain (other parts from reference TRBV2 and TRBJ1-2): EPEVTQTPSHQVTQMGQEVILRCVPISNHLYFYWYRQILGQKVEFLVSFYNNEISEKSEIFDDQFSVERPDGSNFTLKIRSTKLEDSAMYFCASSVAQGYGYTFGSGTRLTVV.